These T cell receptor beta chains were read from a single sample in a study of beta chain features in type 1 diabetes. Assay: immunoSEQ multiplex PCR; the TCRdb copy retains only in-frame clones and omits some. The sample contains some 640,000 clones, around 15% of which appear only once. Sequencing input: naive CD4+ T cells from blood. These receptor sequences come from a man aged 18 to 29 with type 1 diabetes. Each CDR3 is given without its conserved first and last residue. Fields, in order: clone size, V gene, J gene, CDR3 protein. Size is stated for part of the rows, as once, few or many counts, or as a class when the clone is expanded.

few	TRBV2	TRBJ1-2	ASSDNRDSHYGYT
few	TRBV7-2	TRBJ2-5	ASSYRQEQETQY
few	TRBV5-1	TRBJ2-7	ASSSGLAASYEQY
few	TRBV6-5	TRBJ1-1	ASSYDINSEAF
few	TRBV19	TRBJ2-4	ASSIVGGAVNIQY
few	TRBV11-2	TRBJ1-6	ASSLEGLVLKSPLH
-	TRBV5-1	TRBJ2-7	ASSLSNWGNEQY
-	TRBV5-1	TRBJ2-3	ASSYLTGQGRTDTQY
-	TRBV2	TRBJ1-5	ASSVAPSPQH
few	TRBV7-2	TRBJ1-3	ASSLGLPGGSTIY
-	TRBV25-1	TRBJ2-2	ASSEWGVKNTGELF
few	TRBV28	TRBJ2-4	ASSPPTVSKNIQY
few	TRBV29-1	TRBJ1-1	SVEDFTGGTEAF
-	TRBV7-2	TRBJ2-1	ASSDPGLPSEQF
-	TRBV2	TRBJ2-2	ASSPPWGRNTGELF
few	TRBV10-3	TRBJ2-7	AISDHQAYEQY
-	TRBV5-1	TRBJ2-3	ASSLSGTSGTDTQY
-	TRBV25-1	TRBJ2-1	ASTDRGYNEQF
few	TRBV28	TRBJ1-2	ASSLQGGYGYT
-	TRBV6-5	TRBJ2-5	ASSYSLHQETQY
few	TRBV19	TRBJ2-7	ASKSGGAGPFYEQY
few	TRBV29-1	TRBJ2-1	SVTGGSFYNEQF
-	TRBV9	TRBJ2-1	ASTQGSSSYNEQF
-	TRBV6-6	TRBJ1-5	ASTPLERGQPQH
few	TRBV18	TRBJ1-4	ASSQQEGVWEKLF
few	TRBV9	TRBJ2-1	ASSVAPTYNEQF
-	TRBV15	TRBJ1-2	ATSRDPDAPGYT
few	TRBV4-2	TRBJ2-3	ASSPGPVFTDTQY
few	TRBV7-6	TRBJ2-7	ASSLVSSEQY